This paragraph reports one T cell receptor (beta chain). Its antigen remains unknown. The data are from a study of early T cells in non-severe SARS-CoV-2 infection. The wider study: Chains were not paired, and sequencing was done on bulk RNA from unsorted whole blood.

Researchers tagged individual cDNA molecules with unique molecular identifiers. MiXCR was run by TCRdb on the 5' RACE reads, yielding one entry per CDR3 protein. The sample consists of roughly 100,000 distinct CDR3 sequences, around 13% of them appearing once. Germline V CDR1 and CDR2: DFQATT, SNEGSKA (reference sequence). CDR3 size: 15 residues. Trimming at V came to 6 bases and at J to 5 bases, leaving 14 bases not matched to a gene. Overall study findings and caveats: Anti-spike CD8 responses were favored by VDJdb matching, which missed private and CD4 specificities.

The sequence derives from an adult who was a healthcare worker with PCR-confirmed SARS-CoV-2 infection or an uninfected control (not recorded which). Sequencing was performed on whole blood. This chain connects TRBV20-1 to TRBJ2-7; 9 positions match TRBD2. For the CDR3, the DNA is TGCAGTGCCAAGGAAAGCGGGAGGTATACTCACGAGCAGTACTTC. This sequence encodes CSAKESGRYTHEQYF.